This record looks at one T cell receptor beta chain sequence and its context. As yet, its antigen is unknown. The record originates from a study of shared clonotypes between healthy human individuals. For the study at large: CD4 naive and CD4 memory each took three plates per donor, while CD8 naive took two and CD8 memory one. Study-level points and caveats: Non-shared clonotypes were found to have lower generation probabilities than the clonotypes that were shared by all four of the sorted-subset donors.

The split of CD4+ cells yielded CD45RA+ naive and CD45RA-negative memory subsets. In germline, CDR1 is MNHEY, CDR2 SMNVEV (reference sequence). V was pared by 1 base and J by 5 bases, with 11 bases between. The CDR3 runs to 14 residues. It was across several immunoSEQ plates that each subset's genomic DNA was evenly split. Using immunoSEQ multiplex PCR, the repertoire was profiled, and TCRdb retains in-frame clones only, with some absent. Among around 2.5 million clones listed, more than 85% were seen once. The sequence came from a man between 18 and 35 years old in good health. Some clones in this sample may be carry-over from other donors' samples. The chain has TRBV27 and TRBJ1-1, with a weak D call TRBD1 (6 bases). Specimen: naive CD4+ T cells from PBMCs. The sample's subset: CD45RA+ positively selected. CDR3 amino acids: CASSLLAGETEAFF. The CDR3 nucleotides read TGTGCCAGCAGTTTATTGGCAGGGGAGACTGAAGCTTTCTTT.